This T cell receptor (beta chain) emerged from a study of identical twins. From the 5' RACE reads, TCRdb called clonotypes with MiXCR, one entry per CDR3 protein. The sample lists hundreds of thousands of distinct CDR3 sequences; 12% were seen once. The study's findings and limits: Cord blood's abundant beta clonotypes had fewer insertions, unlike memory repertoires. Conclusions relied on cross-sectional statistical analysis, not following the same donors.

The CDR3 has 15 residues. Trimming took off 2 bases at V and 0 bases at J, with 5 bases between the two ends. Germline CDR1 reads MNHNS; CDR2 reads SASEGT. Concerning this clonotype: Its antigen is undetermined.

These data were also reused for a study on yellow fever vaccine responses in identical twins.

V gene TRBV6-1 combines with J gene TRBJ2-6; D is ambiguous. Sequenced sample: CD8+ T cells sorted from blood. The receptor's source is a woman under 30 in good health. The CDR3: CASSENSSGANVLTF. The CDR3 DNA reads TGTGCCAGCAGTGAAAACAGCTCTGGGGCCAACGTCCTGACTTTC.